Below, 26 T cell receptor beta chains from the same sample are listed, as sequenced in a study of cytomegalovirus exposure and HLA in healthy donors. PCR involved 60 Vbeta and 13 Jbeta primers. Generated by immunoSEQ multiplex PCR, the TCRdb table keeps only in-frame clones and is missing some. The top ten hold about 2% of the sample, which has 310,000 or so clones, 85% to 90% seen once. The sequencing sample was made of PBMCs. All receptors derive from a woman aged 18-30 years in good health and CMV-seronegative.

The table lists this clone with a count of one. The V call is TRBV6-1, the J call TRBJ2-5; 8 positions agree with TRBD1. The J call may be mistaken, given a closer DNA end match to TRBJ2-7. There are 14 residues in the CDR3. Germline CDR1 is MNHNS and CDR2 is SASEGT. The CDR3 region has the DNA TGTGCCAGCAGTGGGACGACAGGGGTGTACGAGCAGTACTTC. Translated: CASSGTTGVYEQYF.

The chain links TRBV6-5 to TRBJ2-1; D perhaps matches TRBD2 (5 bases). This CDR3 region has 15 residues. Trimming shortened V by 6 bases and J by 0 bases, and 12 bases separated the two germline ends. CDR1 MNHEY and CDR2 SVGAGI come from the germline V gene. The CDR3 DNA reads as TGTGCCAGCAGCCCGAGCGGAAGCTCCTACAATGAGCAGTTCTTC. This codes for CASSPSGSSYNEQFF.

The rearrangement links TRBV4-1 to TRBJ2-1; D ambiguous. Trimming removed 6 bases at V and 0 bases at J, with 15 bases between. Germline CDR1 is MGHRA and CDR2 is YSYEKL. CDR3 length: 16 amino acids. The CDR3 spells CASSPTTVSSYNEQFF. The CDR3 DNA sequence: TGCGCCAGCAGTCCCACCACAGTTAGCTCCTACAATGAGCAGTTCTTC.

The genes are TRBV5-1 and TRBJ1-2; TRBD1 is a possible D gene (6 bases). Looked up from germline, CDR1 is SGHRS and CDR2 is YFSETQ. Trimming pared 0 bases from V and 3 bases from J, leaving 18 bases between. The CDR3 spans 17 residues. The CDR3 DNA follows: TGCGCCAGCAGCTTGGGGCCCGGACAGAACTTCGACTATGGCTACACCTTC. Translation: CASSLGPGQNFDYGYTF.

This clone has just a few counts. The chain couples TRBV5-6 to TRBJ1-1; D gene unclear. Per the germline V gene, CDR1 is SGHDT and CDR2 is YYEEEE. The V and J ends lost 0 bases and 4 bases respectively, with 7 bases between them. CDR3 length: 13 residues. CDR3 in amino acids: CASSLGGFTEAFF. For the CDR3, the DNA is TGTGCCAGCAGCTTGGGAGGGTTCACTGAAGCTTTCTTT.

This clone was seen once. The chain carries TRBV5-4 and TRBJ1-1; D call uncertain. The CDR3 spans 16 residues. The germline gives CDR1 SGHNT, CDR2 YYREEE (reference sequence). Trimming took 3 bases from V and 2 from J, leaving 17 bases between them. The CDR3 DNA sequence: TGTGCCAGCAGCTACCACCATTCTAGGCCAAACACTGAAGCTTTCTTT. Amino acids: CASSYHHSRPNTEAFF.

This clone was seen more than once but under ten times. The CDR3 nucleotides read TGTGCCTGGGGGGTAGAGGGCCCTATCGGCGAGCAGTACTTC. Translation gives CAWGVEGPIGEQYF. J is TRBJ2-7 and V is TRBV30; a possible D gene is TRBD2 (5 bases). Trimming stripped 5 bases from V and 6 bases from J, with 20 bases between. The CDR3 runs to 14 residues. CDR1 is GTSNPN and CDR2 is SVGIG in the germline V gene (reference sequence).

V is TRBV5-4 and J is TRBJ2-3; 11 nucleotides agree with TRBD1. CDR3 size: 19 residues. Germline CDR1 reads SGHNT; CDR2 reads YYREEE (reference sequence). V shed 3 bases and J 2 bases; nucleotides not matched to a gene: 14. This CDR3 reads CASSSGLRTGGPNTDTQYF. The CDR3 coding sequence is TGTGCCAGCAGCTCGGGGCTTCGGACAGGGGGCCCCAACACAGATACGCAGTATTTT.

This sequence joins TRBV5-1 and TRBJ1-1; D is unresolved. V gave up 4 bases and J gave up 1 base, with 5 bases separating them. CDR3 size: 12 residues. In germline, CDR1 is SGHRS, CDR2 YFSETQ. The CDR3 nucleotides are TGCGCCAGCAGCCCTCCGAACACTGAAGCTTTCTTT. It codes for CASSPPNTEAFF.

The chain couples TRBV15 to TRBJ2-5; 9 bases fit TRBD1. In germline, CDR1 is LNHNV, CDR2 YYDKDF (reference sequence). This CDR3 is built from 16 residues. The junction had 9 bases not matched to a gene; V was cut back by 2 bases and J by 5 bases. DNA of the CDR3: TGTGCCACCAGCAGAAGGAAACAGGGGGCGGGGGAGACCCAGTACTTC. Protein: CATSRRKQGAGETQYF.

The J gene is TRBJ1-2, the V gene TRBV5-6; 10 nucleotides align to TRBD1. In germline, CDR1 is SGHDT, CDR2 YYEEEE. V dropped 4 bases and J dropped 4; count of bases not matched to a gene: 7. The CDR3 spans 15 residues. For the CDR3, the DNA is TGTGCCAGCAGCATAGGGGACAGGGGAGGCTATGGCTACACCTTC. The encoded protein is CASSIGDRGGYGYTF. The whole variable domain, remainder taken from reference TRBV5-6 and TRBJ1-2, is DAGVTQSPTHLIKTRGQQVTLRCSPKSGHDTVSWYQQALGQGPQFIFQYYEEEERQRGNFPDRFSGHQFPNYSSELNVNALLLGDSALYLCASSIGDRGGYGYTFGSGTRLTVV.

V and J are TRBV7-6 and TRBJ1-2; 8 bases are shared with TRBD1. V trimming: 6 bases; J trimming: 3 bases; junction bases outside the gene matches: 3. Germline V gene lookup returns CDR1 SGHVS and CDR2 FNYEAQ. This CDR3 spans 13 amino acids. CDR3 in DNA: TGTGCCAGCAGGGGACAGGACGACTATGGCTACACCTTC. Its protein product is CASRGQDDYGYTF.

The V call is TRBV27, the J call TRBJ1-2, with D perhaps TRBD1 (6 bases). V gave up 0 bases and J gave up 0 bases, with 11 bases separating them. The CDR3 totals 16 residues. The V gene's germline CDR1 is MNHEY and CDR2 SMNVEV (reference sequence). CDR3 DNA sequence: TGTGCCAGCAGTTTATCCCCGGACAGTCCTAACTATGGCTACACCTTC. Amino acid sequence: CASSLSPDSPNYGYTF.

V usage is TRBV30 and J usage is TRBJ1-1, with D tentatively TRBD1 (5 bases). Trimming shortened V by 0 bases and J by 12 bases, and 11 bases separated the two germline ends. Germline CDR1 GTSNPN, CDR2 SVGIG (reference sequence). There are 11 residues in the CDR3. The CDR3 coding sequence is TGTGCCTGGAGTGTGGGAGGGACCCCTTTCTTT. Translating it yields CAWSVGGTPFF.

The V call is TRBV9, the J call TRBJ2-1; 11 bases fit TRBD2. Germline V gene lookup returns CDR1 SGDLS and CDR2 YYNGEE. CDR3 length: 16 residues. The junction had 12 bases not matched to a gene; V was cut back by 5 bases and J by 8 bases. This chain's CDR3 is CASRRGLSGGGDEQFF. CDR3 DNA: TGTGCCAGCAGGAGAGGTCTTAGCGGGGGGGGCGATGAGCAGTTCTTC. Together with reference TRBV9 and TRBJ2-1, the CDR3 gives the full variable domain: DSGVTQTPKHLITATGQRVTLRCSPRSGDLSVYWYQQSLDQGLQFLIQYYNGEERAKGNILERFSAQQFPDLHSELNLSSLELGDSALYFCASRRGLSGGGDEQFFGPGTRLTVL.

The CDR3 protein is CATSSPTRDRVYEQYF. CDR3 nucleotides: TGTGCCACCAGCAGCCCAACCCGGGACAGGGTCTACGAGCAGTACTTC. The chain links TRBV15 to TRBJ2-7; 9 nucleotides match TRBD1. The germline CDR1 and CDR2 sequences are LNHNV and YYDKDF (reference sequence). CDR3 size: 16 residues. V dropped 3 bases and J dropped 3; count of bases not matched to a gene: 9.

This chain's CDR3 is CAIWRGVETDTQYF. The DNA of the CDR3 is TGTGCCATCTGGAGGGGCGTGGAGACAGATACGCAGTATTTT. The gene calls are TRBV10-3 and TRBJ2-3; D perhaps matches TRBD2 (6 bases). The CDR3 length is 14 residues. Deletions cut 8 bases from V and 3 bases from J, with 15 bases between. Germline V lookup: CDR1 ENHRY, CDR2 SYGVKD.

J is TRBJ1-5 and V is TRBV19, with TRBD1 identical over 7 bases. The CDR3 loop spans 16 amino acids. Germline V gene lookup returns CDR1 LNHDA and CDR2 SQIVND (reference sequence). Trimming at V came to 1 base and at J to 5 bases, leaving 8 bases not matched to a gene. CDR3 sequence (DNA): TGTGCCAGTAGTATAGCAAGGGGGCCCACCCATCAGCCCCAGCATTTT. It specifies CASSIARGPTHQPQHF. Based on the CDR3 plus reference TRBV19 and TRBJ1-5, the full variable domain is DGGITQSPKYLFRKEGQNVTLSCEQNLNHDAMYWYRQDPGQGLRLIYYSQIVNDFQKGDIAEGYSVSREKKESFPLTVTSAQKNPTAFYLCASSIARGPTHQPQHFGDGTRLSIL.

The chain joins TRBV25-1 to TRBJ2-5; a possible D gene is TRBD2 (5 bases). This CDR3 contains 14 residues. The V end was cut by 5 bases, the J end by 2 bases, with 12 bases between. Per germline, CDR1 MGHDK and CDR2 SYGVNS. Written as DNA, the CDR3 is TGTGCCAGCAGTCCCCGGGGAAGGCAAGAGACCCAGTACTTC. This gives the protein CASSPRGRQETQYF.

CDR3 sequence reads: CASSQRRGLETQYF. The CDR3 nucleotides are TGTGCCAGCAGTCAACGCAGGGGGCTGGAGACCCAGTACTTC. The gene calls are TRBV5-6 and TRBJ2-5, with 8 bases identical to TRBD1. Germline trimming cut 5 bases from V and 5 bases from J; bases unmatched to any gene: 8. This CDR3 region has 14 residues. Germline V CDR1 and CDR2: SGHDT, YYEEEE.

The chain's CDR3 is CASSQGLGLAFTYEQYF. The CDR3 coding sequence is TGTGCCAGCAGCCAAGGACTGGGACTAGCGTTCACCTACGAGCAGTACTTC. This sequence joins TRBV4-2 and TRBJ2-7, with TRBD2 matching 10 bases. This CDR3 spans 17 amino acids. Germline V lookup: CDR1 LGHNA, CDR2 YNFKEQ. With 1 base clipped from V and 2 bases from J, the junction kept 8 bases outside the gene matches.

The V and J genes are TRBV9 and TRBJ2-2; D gene unclear. Trimming cost V 1 base and J 1 base, with 5 bases left between them. CDR3 length: 14 residues. Germline CDR1 SGDLS, CDR2 YYNGEE. CDR3 coding DNA: TGTGCCAGCAGCGTATTCAGGAACACCGGGGAGCTGTTTTTT. Translated: CASSVFRNTGELFF.

This rearrangement joins TRBV25-1 to TRBJ1-3, with D possibly TRBD1 on 5 matching bases. Per germline, CDR1 MGHDK and CDR2 SYGVNS. The CDR3 is 18 residues long. V was pared by 1 base and J by 0 bases, with 16 bases between. DNA of the CDR3: TGTGCCAGCAGTGAATTCGGGGGTTCGGGCTTCTCTGGAAACACCATATATTTT. Its translation is CASSEFGGSGFSGNTIYF.

The chain is built from TRBV13 and TRBJ1-1, with D possibly matching TRBD1 (5 bases). Trimming left V 5 bases short and J 4 bases short, with 14 bases between. The germline V gene has CDR1 PRHDT and CDR2 FYEKMQ (reference sequence). This CDR3 region has 14 residues. DNA for the CDR3: TGTGCCAGCAGCCTTAAGCCCGGGGGCACTGAAGCTTTCTTT. This gives the protein CASSLKPGGTEAFF.

This chain links TRBV13 with TRBJ2-2; 9 positions match TRBD1. CDR3 size: 16 residues. V lost 1 base and J lost 8; bases outside the gene matches: 8. CDR1 PRHDT and CDR2 FYEKMQ come from the germline V gene (reference sequence). This chain's CDR3 is CASSLEEGQGVGELFF. The CDR3 DNA is TGTGCCAGCAGCTTAGAGGAGGGACAGGGCGTGGGGGAGCTGTTTTTT.

The V gene is TRBV29-1, the J gene TRBJ1-1; D gene unclear. The germline V gene encodes CDR1 SQVTM and CDR2 ANQGSEA. This CDR3 comprises 13 residues. The ends were cut back, 7 bases at V and 5 bases at J, with 17 bases in the middle. CDR3 bases: TGCAGCGCAGACAAATCCACCAGTACTGAAGCTTTCTTT. It codes for CSADKSTSTEAFF.